These T cell receptor beta chains were read from a single sample in a study of blood T cell repertoires in COVID-19. Only in-frame clones appear in the TCRdb table, and some are missing; sequencing was by immunoSEQ multiplex PCR. In the table there are 320,000 or so clones, about 89% of which are singletons. The specimen sequenced was PBMCs or T cells enriched from blood (not recorded which). The source is a man aged 60 to 69 who had recovered from COVID-19. Both conserved end residues are part of each CDR3. D genes are given only for firm matches. Only part of the rows carry a size: once, few, many, or a class if the clone is expanded.

TRBJ1-2 | TRBV9 | NA | TRBD1 | CASSTGTGISNYGYTF | TGTGCCAGCAGTACCGGGACAGGGATTTCGAACTATGGCTACACCTTC
TRBJ2-3 | TRBV7-9 | NA | NA | CASSSPTRVGDTQYF | TGTGCCAGCAGCTCCCCGACTAGGGTGGGAGATACGCAGTATTTT
TRBJ2-2 | TRBV19 | NA | NA | CASSIDRGGAGELFF | TGTGCCAGTAGTATAGACCGAGGGGGAGCCGGGGAGCTGTTTTTT
TRBJ2-1 | TRBV3-1/TRBV3-2 | NA | TRBD2 | CASSPPGTSGNNEQFF | TGTGCCAGCTCTCCTCCCGGGACTAGCGGGAACAATGAGCAGTTCTTC
TRBJ1-5 | TRBV28 | NA | NA | CASLRPQGNQPQHF | TGTGCCAGCCTCAGACCTCAGGGTAATCAGCCCCAGCATTTT
TRBJ2-2 | TRBV29-1 | NA | TRBD1 | CSAYRGLNTGELFF | TGCAGCGCTTACAGGGGTCTGAACACCGGGGAGCTGTTTTTT
TRBJ2-2 | TRBV28 | NA | NA | CASSFGGGELFF | TGTGCCAGCAGTTTTGGAGGCGGGGAGCTGTTTTTT
TRBJ1-2 | TRBV2 | NA | TRBD1 | CASRAGQGYGYTF | TGTGCCAGCAGGGCCGGACAGGGATATGGCTACACCTTC
TRBJ2-1 | TRBV6-4 | NA | TRBD2 | CASSIAGGPHEQFF | TGTGCCAGCAGTATAGCGGGAGGGCCCCATGAGCAGTTCTTC
TRBJ2-1 | TRBV7-3 | NA | TRBD2 | CASGTSGFYNEQFF | TGTGCCAGCGGAACTAGCGGTTTTTACAATGAGCAGTTCTTC
TRBJ1-6 | TRBV20-1 | NA | NA | CSASPNNSPLHF | TGCAGTGCTAGTCCTAATAATTCACCCCTCCACTTT
TRBJ2-3 | TRBV5-1 | NA | TRBD2 | CASSLVAGTDTQYF | TGCGCCAGCAGCTTGGTAGCGGGGACAGATACGCAGTATTTT
TRBJ1-6 | TRBV5-6 | NA | TRBD1 | CASSRYDRVNSPLHF | TGTGCCAGCAGCCGCTACGACAGGGTTAATTCACCCCTCCACTTT
TRBJ2-1 | TRBV5-8 | NA | TRBD2 | CASSLALLARPYNEQFF | TGTGCCAGCAGCTTGGCCCTACTAGCGCGACCCTACAATGAGCAGTTCTTC
TRBJ2-4 | TRBV7-2 | NA | NA | CASSPWRAKNIQYF | TGTGCCAGCAGCCCGTGGAGGGCCAAAAACATTCAGTACTTC
TRBJ1-4 | TRBV19 | once | NA | CASSIGRGGLVEKLFF | TGTGCCAGTAGTATCGGCCGGGGGGGCCTCGTGGAAAAACTGTTTTTT
TRBJ1-5 | TRBV19 | NA | TRBD1 | CASTHGNRGDNQPQHF | TGTGCCAGTACCCACGGGAACAGGGGAGATAATCAGCCCCAGCATTTT
TRBJ2-7 | TRBV19 | NA | TRBD1 | CASSNWGQAVFEQYF | TGTGCCAGTAGTAATTGGGGACAGGCCGTTTTCGAGCAGTACTTC
TRBJ1-3 | TRBV2 | once | NA | CASRTGPISAGNTIYF | TGTGCCAGCAGAACCGGGCCAATTAGCGCTGGAAACACCATATATTTT
TRBJ1-1 | TRBV19 | NA | NA | CASRASQTVNTEAFF | TGTGCCAGTAGGGCTAGTCAGACGGTGAACACTGAAGCTTTCTTT
TRBJ1-5 | TRBV27 | NA | NA | CASSLLGQHSNQPQHF | TGTGCCAGCAGTTTGCTGGGACAACATAGCAATCAGCCCCAGCATTTT
TRBJ2-3 | TRBV28 | NA | NA | CASSPHLSTEGTDTQYF | TGTGCCAGCAGTCCTCACTTGTCGACAGAGGGCACAGATACGCAGTATTTT
TRBJ2-3 | TRBV2 | NA | TRBD2 | CASSAQRGGLDTQYF | TGTGCCAGCAGTGCACAGCGGGGGGGTCTGGATACGCAGTATTTT
TRBJ1-2 | TRBV28 | NA | NA | CASSLTDNYYGYTF | TGTGCCAGCAGTTTAACGGACAACTACTATGGCTACACCTTC
TRBJ1-6 | TRBV6-5 | NA | NA | CASMMSSYNSPLHF | TGTGCCAGCATGATGAGCTCCTATAATTCACCCCTCCACTTT
TRBJ1-5 | TRBV20-1 | NA | NA | CSAAGNQPQHF | TGCAGTGCCGCGGGCAATCAGCCCCAGCATTTT
TRBJ2-1 | TRBV11-2 | NA | TRBD2 | CASSSTSSGLAGSYNEQFF | TGTGCCAGCAGCTCAACCTCCTCCGGACTAGCGGGGAGCTACAATGAGCAGTTCTTC
TRBJ2-7 | TRBV18 | NA | NA | CASSPATGNSYEQYF | TGTGCCAGCTCACCAGCGACAGGTAACTCCTACGAGCAGTACTTC
TRBJ1-5 | TRBV27 | few | NA | CASSFQGFSNQPQHF | TGTGCCAGCAGTTTCCAGGGGTTTAGCAATCAGCCCCAGCATTTT
TRBJ2-7 | TRBV21-1 | NA | NA | CASSKTNYEQYF | TGTGCCAGCAGCAAGACAAACTACGAGCAGTACTTC
TRBJ2-3 | TRBV10-3 | NA | NA | CAISEMRASTDTQYF | TGTGCCATCAGTGAGATGCGGGCATCCACAGATACGCAGTATTTT
TRBJ1-5 | TRBV28 | NA | TRBD1 | CASSSPTGPSSNQPQHF | TGTGCCAGCAGTTCCCCGACAGGGCCTTCTAGCAATCAGCCCCAGCATTTT
TRBJ2-5 | TRBV2 | NA | TRBD2 | CASRGLVETQYF | TGTGCCAGCAGAGGACTAGTGGAGACCCAGTACTTC
TRBJ1-6 | TRBV24-1 | NA | TRBD1 | CATAGGSNSPLHF | TGTGCCACCGCAGGGGGTTCTAATTCACCCCTCCACTTT
TRBJ1-4 | TRBV2 | NA | NA | CASRRTNGANEKLFF | TGTGCCAGCAGGCGGACGAACGGGGCTAATGAAAAACTGTTTTTT
TRBJ1-2 | TRBV19 | NA | NA | CASSKPANPNYGYTF | TGTGCCAGTAGTAAGCCCGCGAACCCTAACTATGGCTACACCTTC
TRBJ1-5 | TRBV6-1 | NA | NA | CASSETRIQPQHF | TGTGCCAGCAGTGAAACCAGGATTCAGCCCCAGCATTTT
TRBJ1-5 | TRBV28 | NA | TRBD1 | CASSSDRGRSNQPQHF | TGTGCCAGCAGTTCTGACAGGGGGCGGAGCAATCAGCCCCAGCATTTT
TRBJ1-5 | TRBV21-1 | NA | NA | CASSKVKHSNQPQHF | TGTGCCAGCAGCAAAGTGAAGCATAGCAATCAGCCCCAGCATTTT
TRBJ2-6 | TRBV4-1 | NA | NA | CASSQDSVGRTGANVLTF | TGCGCCAGCAGCCAAGACAGTGTTGGGCGAACTGGGGCCAACGTCCTGACTTTC
TRBJ1-4 | TRBV14 | NA | NA | CASSQDSGSALWTEKLFF | TGTGCCAGCAGCCAAGATAGCGGTTCAGCGCTCTGGACTGAAAAACTGTTTTTT
TRBJ1-1 | TRBV5-1 | NA | TRBD1 | CASSSQGANTEAFF | TGCGCCAGCAGCTCACAGGGGGCGAACACTGAAGCTTTCTTT